A selection of T cell receptor beta chains follows, all from one sample in a study of T cell responses to AZD1222 COVID-19 vaccine. Data came from immunoSEQ multiplex PCR; TCRdb stores just in-frame clones and leaves some out. Seen here are 100,000 to 150,000 clones, approximately 92% observed once, and the top ten hold over 0.95%. The material was peripheral blood, obtained on day 0 of AZD1222 vaccination. These receptors originate from an adult in good health. Both conserved end residues are part of each CDR3. D genes are given only for firm matches. For some rows the clone size is stated as once, few or many, or as a class when expanded; others skip it.

J gene	D gene	V gene	clone size	CDR3 length	CDR3 DNA	CDR3 protein
TRBJ1-5	NA	TRBV12-3/TRBV12-4	NA	12	TGTGCCAGCAGTTTTACAGGTCAGCCCCAGCATTTT	CASSFTGQPQHF
TRBJ1-5	NA	TRBV11-2	NA	11	TGTGCCAGCAGCTTCAATCAGCCCCAGCATTTT	CASSFNQPQHF
TRBJ1-6	NA	TRBV6-1	NA	18	TGTGCCAGCAGTGAAGCGGGGGCGGGGCAGCTACTCGAGGCACCCCTCCACTTT	CASSEAGAGQLLEAPLHF
TRBJ1-5	NA	TRBV18	NA	15	TGTGCCAGCTCACCGGGTCCTCCGGGCAATCAGCCCCAGCATTTT	CASSPGPPGNQPQHF
TRBJ2-2	TRBD1	TRBV5-1	NA	17	TGCGCCAGCAGCACCGATCCGGGACAGGGAAATTTCGGGGAGCTGTTTTTT	CASSTDPGQGNFGELFF
TRBJ2-2	NA	TRBV7-9	NA	12	TGTGCCAGCACCGTAAGCACCGGGGAGCTGTTTTTT	CASTVSTGELFF
TRBJ2-4	NA	TRBV5-1	NA	15	TGCGCCAGCAGGGGGCCAGGGTCTGCCAAAAACATTCAGTACTTC	CASRGPGSAKNIQYF
TRBJ2-7	TRBD1	TRBV24-1	NA	19	TGTGCCACCAGTGCCACCCGGGACAGGGAATCAGGAAAGATGAACGAGCAGTACTTC	CATSATRDRESGKMNEQYF
TRBJ2-7	NA	TRBV6-1	NA	14	TGTGCCAGCAGTCAATGGGACATATCCTACGAGCAGTACTTC	CASSQWDISYEQYF
TRBJ1-2	NA	TRBV5-5	NA	14	TGTGCCAGCAGCATAGGGCTTCTCCCCATTGGCTACACCTTC	CASSIGLLPIGYTF
TRBJ1-1	TRBD1	TRBV5-4	once	15	TGTGCCAGCAGCCCTACCGGGACAGGGCGGGCTGAAGCTTTCTTT	CASSPTGTGRAEAFF
TRBJ1-1	NA	TRBV19	NA	14	TGTGCCAGTAGTACGCGGGGACGGGGGACTGAAGCTTTCTTT	CASSTRGRGTEAFF
TRBJ2-5	NA	TRBV6-6	NA	15	TGTGCCAGCAGTTACTCATACGGAGCGGCGGAGACCCAGTACTTC	CASSYSYGAAETQYF
TRBJ2-2	TRBD1	TRBV9	NA	15	TGTGCCAGCAGCGCACAGGGGGCTCGCGTTGGGGAGCTGTTTTTT	CASSAQGARVGELFF
TRBJ2-7	TRBD2	TRBV11-2	NA	15	TGTGCCAGCAGCTTTGGTTTTAGCGGGTCCTACGAGCAGTACTTC	CASSFGFSGSYEQYF
TRBJ1-2	NA	TRBV10-3	NA	12	TGTGCCATCAGTGAAGCCAGATATGGCTACACCTTC	CAISEARYGYTF
TRBJ2-7	TRBD1	TRBV3-1/TRBV3-2	NA	15	TGTGCCAGCAGCCACCGAAGGACAGGGCCCTATCGTAAGTACTTC	CASSHRRTGPYRKYF
TRBJ2-7	TRBD2	TRBV3-1/TRBV3-2	NA	14	TGTGCCAGCAGCCCCCTAGCGGGAGTTTACGAGCAGTACTTC	CASSPLAGVYEQYF
TRBJ2-7	TRBD1	TRBV10-3	NA	17	TGTGCCATCAGTGTAGGACAGGGGGCCCTCGGCACCTACGAGCAGTACTTC	CAISVGQGALGTYEQYF
TRBJ1-3	NA	TRBV30	NA	14	TGTGCCTGGAGTCAAACAGGGTCAGGAAACACCATATATTTT	CAWSQTGSGNTIYF
TRBJ2-1	NA	TRBV19	NA	16	TGTGCCAGTACCTCCCGGACCGCCTACCCTTACAATGAGCAGTTCTTC	CASTSRTAYPYNEQFF
TRBJ2-1	TRBD2	TRBV7-8	NA	15	TGTGCCAGCAGCTTGTTAGCGGGAGACAACTATGAGCAGTTCTTC	CASSLLAGDNYEQFF
TRBJ1-4	NA	TRBV7-9	NA	17	TGTGCCAGCAGCCCCAGGGAAGGCAGACAGGACCATGAAAAACTGTTTTTT	CASSPREGRQDHEKLFF
TRBJ2-1	TRBD1	TRBV9	NA	14	TGTGCCAGCAATCGGGACAGTCCTTTTAATGAGCAGTTCTTC	CASNRDSPFNEQFF
TRBJ2-2	TRBD2	TRBV9	NA	15	TGTGCCAGCAGGACTAGCGGGAGGCCCACCGGGGAGCTGTTTTTT	CASRTSGRPTGELFF
TRBJ1-2	NA	TRBV30	NA	13	TGTGCCTGGAGTTTGCGGGGCCGGGGAGGCTACACCTTC	CAWSLRGRGGYTF
TRBJ2-7	NA	TRBV19	NA	15	TGTGCCAGTAACCAGAAAGGGGGGACTCTTGCCAAGCAGTACTTC	CASNQKGGTLAKQYF
TRBJ1-3	TRBD1	TRBV18	NA	14	TGTGCCAGCTCAGCGGACAGGACTGGAAACACCATATATTTT	CASSADRTGNTIYF
TRBJ2-7	TRBD2	TRBV9	NA	15	TGTGCCAGCAGCCCCCAGCGGGAGGGCCCCTACGAGCAGTACTTC	CASSPQREGPYEQYF
TRBJ1-2	NA	TRBV12-3/TRBV12-4	NA	13	TGTGCCAGCAGCTTACAGGCTAACTATGGCTACACCTTC	CASSLQANYGYTF
TRBJ1-1	NA	TRBV7-9	few	14	TGTGCCAGCAGCTTTCTTTCGGGGAACACTGAAGCTTTCTTT	CASSFLSGNTEAFF
TRBJ2-7	NA	TRBV6-1	NA	13	TGTGCCAGCAGTGAAGCCGATTACTACGAGCAGTACTTC	CASSEADYYEQYF
TRBJ2-1	NA	TRBV6-5	NA	14	TGTGCCAGCAGTACGGATCTGGCCTACAATGAGCAGTTCTTC	CASSTDLAYNEQFF
TRBJ2-1	TRBD2	TRBV11-2	NA	15	TGTGCCAGCAGTACTAGCGGGAGCTACTACAATGAGCAGTTCTTC	CASSTSGSYYNEQFF
TRBJ1-1	NA	TRBV5-1	NA	14	TGCGCCAGCAGCCTCAGGACGGGTCCCACTGAAGCTTTCTTT	CASSLRTGPTEAFF
TRBJ1-1	TRBD1	TRBV28	NA	15	TGTGCCAGCAGTTTGGGACAGGGGGCGTTAACTGAAGCTTTCTTT	CASSLGQGALTEAFF
TRBJ2-4	NA	TRBV2	NA	15	TGTGCCAGCAGCCACCGACAGTTAGCCAAAAACATTCAGTACTTC	CASSHRQLAKNIQYF
TRBJ1-4	TRBD1	TRBV2	NA	14	TGTGCCAGCAGGAAGGACAGGGCTTATGAAAAACTGTTTTTT	CASRKDRAYEKLFF
TRBJ1-2	NA	TRBV6-4	once	14	TGTGCCAGCAGCAACCATGCAGGAATCGGTGGCTACACCTTC	CASSNHAGIGGYTF
TRBJ2-2	NA	TRBV18	NA	14	TGTGCCAGCTCACCACGCCCCGAGGCGGGGGAGCTGTTTTTT	CASSPRPEAGELFF
TRBJ2-1	NA	TRBV28	NA	13	TGTGCCAGCAGTTTAGGGAGATACAATGAGCAGTTCTTC	CASSLGRYNEQFF
TRBJ1-5	NA	TRBV6-1	once	17	TGTGCCAGCAGTGTTAACCCTCCGGCCTATAGCAATCAGCCCCAGCATTTT	CASSVNPPAYSNQPQHF
TRBJ2-7	TRBD2	TRBV7-6	NA	15	TGTGCCAGCAGCTTACAGGGACTAGCGGCCTACGAGCAGTACTTC	CASSLQGLAAYEQYF
TRBJ2-7	TRBD1	TRBV24-1	few	16	TGTGCCACCAGTGATTCCGGACAGGGGTCATACTACGAGCAGTACTTC	CATSDSGQGSYYEQYF
TRBJ1-1	NA	TRBV7-8	NA	15	TGTGCCAGCAGCTTAGCGGGCATATCGAACACTGAAGCTTTCTTT	CASSLAGISNTEAFF
TRBJ2-7	NA	TRBV7-8	NA	14	TGTGCCAGCAGCTTAGCCTTCGGGACCTACGAGCAGTACTTC	CASSLAFGTYEQYF
TRBJ2-3	NA	TRBV7-3	NA	13	TGTGCCAGCAGCTCCGTTTTCACAGATACGCAGTATTTT	CASSSVFTDTQYF